This TCR beta chain was sequenced during a study of tumor T cells in aggressive B-cell lymphoma. Here immunoSEQ multiplex PCR was the method, and the copy in TCRdb shows in-frame clones only, minus some. The sample consists of 6,200 or so clones, 88% of them appearing once. Germline loops: CDR1 MDHEN, CDR2 SYDVKM. V lost 11 bases to trimming and J lost 1 base; unmatched junction nucleotides: 8. The CDR3 is 15 residues long. The specimen was tumor tissue. The chain joins TRBV28 to TRBJ1-2, with 12 nucleotides matching TRBD1. The sequence came from an adult with diffuse large B cell lymphoma. Some clones in this sample may be carry-over from other donors' samples. The CDR3 DNA reads TGTGCCTATCGTGGGACAGGGGGCGATAACTATGGCTACACCTTC. This gives the protein CAYRGTGGDNYGYTF.